Presented here are 13 T cell receptor beta chains from one specimen sequenced in a study of Ad26.COV2.S vaccination and SARS-CoV-2 variants. Treatment meaning: approximately 18 received Ad26.COV2.S at low or high dose, single or two shots; about five received placebo; per-sample allocation not given. Sampling was done on day 63 after the first vaccine or placebo injection. Profiling relied on immunoSEQ multiplex PCR, and the TCRdb table lists in-frame clones only, not all of them. The sample yields roughly 380,000 clones, 70% to 90% seen once. The sequencing here drew on peripheral blood, taken in a trial of Ad26.COV2.S vaccine versus placebo. These receptors were collected from a person aged 18-65 years who received the Ad26.COV2.S COVID-19 vaccine or a placebo.

This clone showed up just a few times. Other DNA sequences in this specimen translate into the identical CDR3. J is TRBJ2-5 and V is TRBV7-2; unclear D gene. Germline values: CDR1 SGHTA, CDR2 FQGNSA. The CDR3 totals 11 residues. V dropped 3 bases and J dropped 4 bases, with 3 bases sitting between them. This CDR3 reads CASSLAETQYF. The CDR3 region has the DNA TGTGCCAGCAGCTTGGCAGAGACCCAGTACTTC.

V is TRBV2 and J is TRBJ2-3; 10 positions agree with TRBD2. Germline V lookup: CDR1 SNHLY, CDR2 FYNNEI. The CDR3 is 15 amino acids. The V segment lost 8 bases and the J segment 3 bases; nucleotides outside the gene matches: 8. CDR3 nucleotide sequence: TGTGCCAGCGCCAGCGGGGGGGCCGGGACAGATACGCAGTATTTT. Protein sequence: CASASGGAGTDTQYF.

CDR3 protein: CASSFGVGSYNSPLHF. CDR3 DNA: TGTGCCAGCAGCTTCGGGGTGGGCTCCTATAATTCACCCCTCCACTTT. V usage is TRBV5-6 and J usage is TRBJ1-6; D not certain. Per the germline V gene, CDR1 is SGHDT and CDR2 is YYEEEE. Trimming pared 2 bases from V and 0 bases from J, leaving 9 bases between. The CDR3 runs to 16 residues. The variable domain in full, completed from reference TRBV5-6 and TRBJ1-6, reads DAGVTQSPTHLIKTRGQQVTLRCSPKSGHDTVSWYQQALGQGPQFIFQYYEEEERQRGNFPDRFSGHQFPNYSSELNVNALLLGDSALYLCASSFGVGSYNSPLHFGNGTRLTVT.

The CDR3 region has the DNA TGTGCCAGCAGCTTTTCGCCGGGAACAACTGGAAACACCATATATTTT. Translation: CASSFSPGTTGNTIYF. The chain combines TRBV7-9 with TRBJ1-3, with no clear D. The CDR3 totals 16 residues. Per germline, CDR1 SEHNR and CDR2 FQNEAQ (reference sequence). V was pared by 3 bases and J by 2 bases, with 14 bases between.

The rearrangement uses TRBV7-3 and TRBJ2-7, with D possibly being TRBD1 or TRBD2 (6 bases each). Trimming shortened V by 2 bases and J by 5 bases, and 10 bases separated the two germline ends. The germline V gene encodes CDR1 SGHTA and CDR2 FQGTGA. The CDR3 has 13 residues. The CDR3 nucleotides are TGTGCCAGCAGCTTAGGGGGGCCAGACGAGCAGTACTTC. It codes for CASSLGGPDEQYF. The variable domain in full, completed from reference TRBV7-3 and TRBJ2-7, reads GAGVSQTPSNKVTEKGKYVELRCDPISGHTALYWYRQSLGQGPEFLIYFQGTGAADDSGLPNDRFFAVRPEGSVSTLKIQRTERGDSAVYLCASSLGGPDEQYFGPGTRLTVT.

The CDR3 DNA reads TGTGCCAGCAGTTACTTTGAGACCCAGTACTTC. This encodes CASSYFETQYF. V gene TRBV6-6 combines with J gene TRBJ2-5; no reliable D call. The CDR3 is 11 residues long. V lost 1 base and J 5 bases, leaving 2 bases between the germline ends. Germline loops: CDR1 MNHNY, CDR2 SVGAGI (reference sequence).

V and J are TRBV28 and TRBJ1-1; a possible D gene is TRBD1 (5 bases). The CDR3 spans 14 residues. Germline lookup yields CDR1 MDHEN and CDR2 SYDVKM. Trimming removed 10 bases at V and 2 bases at J, with 17 bases between. As DNA, the CDR3 is TGTGCCACCCAAAGGGGACGGAGAAACACTGAAGCTTTCTTT. This codes for CATQRGRRNTEAFF.

The chain uses TRBV11-2 and TRBJ2-7; D is ambiguous. CDR1 and CDR2 from the germline V gene are SGHAT and FQNNGV. Trimming shortened V by 5 bases and J by 5 bases, and 13 bases separated the two germline ends. The CDR3 runs to 13 residues. As DNA, the CDR3 is TGTGCCAGCAGCACGACATGGGTCAACGAGCAGTACTTC. Translating it yields CASSTTWVNEQYF.

V gene TRBV29-1 combines with J gene TRBJ2-1; either TRBD1 or TRBD2 may supply D (5 bases each). Trimming took 3 bases from V and 6 from J, leaving 18 bases between them. Germline lookup yields CDR1 SQVTM and CDR2 ANQGSEA. The CDR3 contains 15 residues. This CDR3 is CSVDILRGPTNEQFF. CDR3 DNA sequence: TGCAGCGTTGACATTTTAAGGGGACCCACCAATGAGCAGTTCTTC.

The V call is TRBV2, the J call TRBJ1-2, with 9 bases matching TRBD1. CDR1 and CDR2 from the germline V gene are SNHLY and FYNNEI. The CDR3 is 12 residues long. Losses at the gene ends were 7 bases for V and 13 bases for J; bases not matched to a gene: 10. Written as DNA, the CDR3 is TGTGCCAGCAAAGGGACAGGGCTAGAGGTCACCTTC. Translating gives CASKGTGLEVTF.

This clone was recorded once. The rearrangement uses TRBV7-2 and TRBJ1-2, with a possible D match to TRBD1 (5 bases). V was clipped by 5 bases and J by 8 bases, with 12 bases between them. The germline V gene encodes CDR1 SGHTA and CDR2 FQGNSA. This CDR3 has 12 residues. The CDR3 is CASSPPGYGYTF. In DNA, the CDR3 is TGTGCCAGCAGCCCACCAGGGTACGGCTACACCTTC.

The chain uses TRBV7-9 and TRBJ2-5, with D maybe TRBD2 (6 bases). The V end lost 3 bases, the J end lost 2 bases, and 10 bases lay between the germline ends. From germline, CDR1 is SEHNR and CDR2 FQNEAQ (reference sequence). The CDR3 is made up of 14 amino acids. The CDR3 loop is CASSLAGSQETQYF. The CDR3 bases are TGTGCCAGCAGCTTGGCCGGGAGTCAAGAGACCCAGTACTTC.

This clone has a handful of counts. This rearrangement joins TRBV4-2 to TRBJ2-1; 7 nucleotides line up with TRBD1. This CDR3 has 16 amino acids. In germline, CDR1 is LGHNA, CDR2 YNFKEQ. The junction had 7 bases not matched to a gene; V was cut back by 1 base and J by 4 bases. The CDR3 sequence: CASSQVRGTAYNEQFF. As DNA, the CDR3 is TGTGCCAGCAGCCAAGTTAGGGGGACAGCTTACAATGAGCAGTTCTTC.